These 8 T cell receptor beta chains share one sample of origin, sequenced in a study of PD-1 blockade in classical Hodgkin lymphoma. Clones were sequenced by immunoSEQ multiplex PCR, and TCRdb holds only the in-frame ones, with some missing. The table records approximately 90,000 clones, 92% of them present only once. Every one of the patients relapsed after autologous stem cell transplantation (brentuximab vedotin exposure was variable). Material: peripheral blood mononuclear cells (PBMCs), obtained before the second cycle of nivolumab. Receptor source: a human donor with classical Hodgkin lymphoma.

V gene TRBV20-1 combines with J gene TRBJ2-5; D might be TRBD1 or TRBD2, each matching 5 bases. The CDR3 contains 10 residues. With 3 bases removed from V and 9 bases from J, the gap between germline ends came to 8 bases. The germline CDR1 and CDR2 sequences are DFQATT and SNEGSKA (reference sequence). The CDR3 region is CSASLGAQYF. CDR3 nucleotides: TGCAGTGCTAGTTTGGGGGCCCAGTACTTC.

This sequence joins TRBV28 and TRBJ2-3; perhaps TRBD2 as D (6 bases). Trimming removed 10 bases at V and 7 bases at J, with 12 bases between. The CDR3 length is 11 residues. The germline gives CDR1 MDHEN, CDR2 SYDVKM. In DNA form, the CDR3 reads TGTGCCACCGACCGGGACTATACGCAGTATTTT. Translated: CATDRDYTQYF.

The V gene is TRBV30, the J gene TRBJ1-1; no clear D. From germline, CDR1 is GTSNPN and CDR2 SVGIG (reference sequence). This CDR3 region has 11 residues. The ends were cut back, 7 bases at V and 6 bases at J, with 12 bases in the middle. CDR3 DNA: TGTGCCTCGAAGAAGAGCCCTGAAGCTTTCTTT. Its translation is CASKKSPEAFF. Looking up the rest from reference TRBV30 and TRBJ1-1 gives the full variable domain: SQTIHQWPATLVQPVGSPLSLECTVEGTSNPNLYWYRQAAGRGLQLLFYSVGIGQISSEVPQNLSASRPQDRQFILSSKKLLLSDSGFYLCASKKSPEAFFGQGTRLTVV.

This chain links TRBV27 with TRBJ2-3; D is possibly TRBD2 (5 bases). The CDR3 runs 13 residues. Germline-derived CDR1 and CDR2 are MNHEY and SMNVEV (reference sequence). Trimming stripped 7 bases from V and 4 bases from J, with 12 bases between. The CDR3 DNA is TGTGCCAGCAACCCCTCCGGGGCAGATACGCAGTATTTT. It codes for CASNPSGADTQYF.

The V and J genes are TRBV2 and TRBJ2-7; tentative D call: TRBD2 (6 bases). Per germline, CDR1 SNHLY and CDR2 FYNNEI. V gave up 8 bases and J gave up 4 bases, with 18 bases separating them. The CDR3 extends over 14 amino acids. As DNA, the CDR3 is TGTGCCAGCGGTCAAGCCCCACGGGAGTACGAGCAGTACTTC. It codes for CASGQAPREYEQYF.

The chain is built from TRBV11-2 and TRBJ2-1; 9 bases match TRBD2. Germline V lookup: CDR1 SGHAT, CDR2 FQNNGV. V shed 1 base and J 7 bases; nucleotides not matched to a gene: 11. The CDR3 covers 17 residues. The CDR3 DNA reads TGTGCCAGCAGCTTAGGAATATTGGGGACTAGCACTAATGAGCAGTTCTTC. Its translation is CASSLGILGTSTNEQFF. Based on the CDR3 plus reference TRBV11-2 and TRBJ2-1, the full variable domain is EAGVAQSPRYKIIEKRQSVAFWCNPISGHATLYWYQQILGQGPKLLIQFQNNGVVDDSQLPKDRFSAERLKGVDSTLKIQPAKLEDSAVYLCASSLGILGTSTNEQFFGPGTRLTVL.

The J gene is TRBJ2-3, the V gene TRBV6-4, with D perhaps TRBD2 (6 bases). The CDR3 length is 15 residues. Trimming shortened V by 0 bases and J by 6 bases, and 13 bases separated the two germline ends. Per germline, CDR1 MRHNA and CDR2 SNTAGT. The CDR3 sequence is CASSDSQRGGDTQYF. CDR3 DNA sequence: TGTGCCAGCAGTGACTCGCAGCGTGGGGGGGATACGCAGTATTTT.

The chain joins TRBV27 to TRBJ2-3, with TRBD2 identical over 7 bases. The CDR3 covers 15 residues. Germline V CDR1 and CDR2: MNHEY, SMNVEV (reference sequence). The trim removed 2 bases at V and 6 bases at J, leaving 8 bases unmatched. The CDR3 nucleotides read TGTGCCAGCAGTTTAGTAAACTCCGGGGGGGATACGCAGTATTTT. Protein: CASSLVNSGGDTQYF.